This T cell receptor (beta chain) was recorded in a study of cytomegalovirus exposure and HLA in healthy donors (dated 2017 in TCRdb). In terms of the full investigation: An earlier analysis of roughly 500 of the donors reported around 280 Gb of sequence data and around 110 million unique TCR beta sequences obtained from approximately 180 million T cells. The study profiled the T cell repertoires of hundreds of subjects by immunosequencing and related them to cytomegalovirus serostatus. Donor age, sex, ethnicity and CMV serostatus were compiled together with the repertoire data. A separate validation cohort of roughly 110 different subjects was used in addition to the 666-subject first cohort. Because of strong linkage in the cohort, roughly five DR-DQ haplotypes were treated as single units for association and clustering. Among some 410 genotyped donors of the cohort, an average of around 250,000 unique TCR beta nucleotide sequences was sequenced per donor, of which 15% to 20% were non-productive. The study aimed to test whether signatures of past pathogen exposure could be identified by cataloging public T cell receptors. An early release that covered approximately 600 HLA-typed donors contained approximately 320 gigabases of sequencing data and some 87 million unique TCR sequences. Of the roughly 400 genotyped donors, over 65% fell in the genetic ancestry cluster associated with self-reported Caucasian donors. To decide whether each TCR beta V gene segment behaved as functional or pseudogenic, an earlier analysis of some 600 of the donors relied on high-throughput TCR beta sequencing. HLA typing covered class I and class II loci at four-digit resolution. High-throughput TCR immunosequencing, statistical association of individual TCRs with disease status, and machine learning were combined to predict cytomegalovirus infection status. A later analysis re-examined previously published TCR beta repertoires from just over 650 donors and added high-resolution HLA genotyping to investigate patterns of TCR occurrence. A later genetic analysis took genome-wide SNP genotypes for about three fifths of the roughly 670 donors and used that subset as a discovery cohort. In the later analysis, no new phenotypic data were used to find candidate immune exposures; instead, reliance was placed on TCR beta sequences and their occurrence across donors. Typing coverage varied by locus: roughly 620-640 donors for A, B, C, DRB1 and DQB1; some 520 for DQA1; approximately 570 for DPA1; around 450 for DPB1. All discovery cohort repertoires had been generated using a single sequencing platform. Broad study findings and their caveats: The study listed 150 to 200 TCR beta chains as associated with cytomegalovirus. While some public TCRs were present in many individuals, most TCR sequences turned up only very rarely across donors. In vitro tests confirmed that three of the cytomegalovirus-associated TCR beta chains recognize cytomegalovirus antigens. A further reported finding was that TCR beta sequences accurately predicted the HLA-A and HLA-B alleles for most subjects in the first cohort. In a later analysis, several top co-occurrence clusters were reported to appear linked to parvovirus B19, influenza, CMV and Epstein-Barr virus. Correlated functional status among segregating V segments might be attributable to linkage disequilibrium, but an unknown experimental factor could not be ruled out. A later analysis associated about 17,000 TCR beta sequences with specific HLA alleles at a false discovery rate of 0.05. In a later analysis, HLA-associated TCR beta chains showed more clonal expansion and lower generation probabilities than non-associated chains that were equally common. Because counts were too low, around 17 rarely observed V segments, including chromosome 9 orphons, were left out of the earlier analysis of a few hundred of the donors. The sequencing pipeline was judged likely to have produced a cluster of highly shared sequence variants as a technical artifact. A later analysis found that TCR association rates varied across HLA loci, with DRB1 alleles showing the most associated TCRs and HLA-C alleles the fewest. The cohort was sequenced for TCR beta chains only, and without alpha or paired-chain data the features that could be detected were limited. Most CMV-associated TCR beta chains appeared to be HLA-restricted in a later analysis, and the HLA associations seemed to be driven largely by CMV exposure. CMV serostatus was the only immune exposure information available for the cohort. The classifier was reported to diagnose cytomegalovirus status with high specificity and sensitivity in both the original cohort and the validation cohort. Because the 87-base-pair reads could not distinguish some IMGT-functional V segments, including TRBV6-2 and TRBV6-3, those segments were excluded. In a later genetic analysis, fewer N-insertions in productive TCRs were reported among donors in an Asian-associated ancestry cluster than the 666-donor mean. Roughly uniform sequencing depth across donors was assumed in presence/absence analyses, although this assumption may not hold. An earlier analysis of approximately 570 of the donors showed that most TCR beta V segments appeared in productive rearrangements either about 87% or about 30% of the time, which broadly matched IMGT annotations. An association between a missense DCLRE1C variant and V-gene and J-gene trimming of TCR beta chains was found in a later genetic analysis and replicated in an independent cohort. The authors suggested that the approach could potentially be extended to other disease states and immunological phenotypes. HLA typing was unavailable for some donors at each locus, so association tests used only the typed subset. When HLA alleles, especially DR and DQ, strongly co-occurred, attributing TCR associations to individual alleles was difficult.

The method behind the library was the immunoSEQ multiplex PCR assay. For the multiplex PCR, a mixture combining 60 forward primers for TCR Vbeta segments and 13 reverse primers for TCR Jbeta segments was used. The CDR3 region of rearranged TCR beta genes was amplified from genomic DNA with a multiplex PCR assay. The Illumina HiSeq System was used to sequence the amplified TCR beta libraries as 87-base-pair reads. As for how the authors treated the data: A later analysis counted approximately 76 million unique TCR beta chains across the 666 repertoires, and 9 million to 14 million of these chains were shared by at least two donors. To remove PCR and sequencing errors, raw reads were error-corrected and collapsed into unique sequences using a nearest-neighbor algorithm that merged closely related sequences. Alignment of CDR3 sequences to IMGT reference sequences was used to assign V, D and J gene segments. Each retained sequence needed at least a six-nucleotide match to both a V gene segment and a J gene segment. A rearrangement counted as productive if the CDR3 had no stop codons and remained in frame with V and J, and every other rearrangement counted as non-productive. CDR3 was defined by IMGT convention, running from the second conserved V-encoded cysteine to the conserved J-encoded phenylalanine. In an earlier analysis of just under 600 of the donors, sequences lacking an unambiguous match to a single V gene segment were excluded. In an earlier analysis of around 590 of the donors, a V segment was called functional when productive rearrangements were above 56.7%, and segregating when the standard deviation between donors exceeded 5%. A statistical classification framework was built to diagnose cytomegalovirus status from the catalog of TCR beta chain sequences. In a later analysis, TCR nucleotide sequences were compared against IMGT/GENE-DB human TR gene sequences so that V and J genes could be assigned. The TCRdist pipeline was used in a later analysis to assign CDR3 sequences and most-parsimonious VDJ recombination scenarios. In a later analysis, each TCR beta chain was defined by its CDR3 amino acid sequence together with its V-gene family, and reads lacking a unique V-gene family were excluded. As a way to deal with suspected cross-contamination and a sequencing artifact, a later analysis dropped approximately 570 nucleotide sequences that were highly shared and had low generation probability. In a later analysis, a clonal expansion index was calculated for each public chain from normalized within-repertoire ranks of inferred template counts. In a later analysis, generation probabilities were computed using a VDJ recombination model fitted to out-of-frame rearrangements, and the results were checked against IGoR. Hypergeometric tests were used in a later analysis to score TCR-TCR, TCR-HLA and TCR-CMV co-occurrence, with a repertoire-size bias correction applied to the TCR pairs. To estimate false discovery rates, a later analysis permuted the HLA or CMV assignments 20 times. In a later analysis, co-occurring TCRs were grouped with DBSCAN, and TCRdist sequence similarity was added when clustering was performed within HLA-allele-positive subsets. For co-occurrence clustering, repertoires with fewer than 30,000 or more than 120,000 public chains were excluded, along with four or five repertoires with anomalous nucleotide sharing. TCRdb retrieved this table from immuneACCESS and kept in-frame rearrangements only. Not all clones are present; in checked studies, unresolved V genes account for under half, and no reason is known for the remainder. Clonal size and the V and J genes are those of that table, whereas D and trimming came from the DNA. Counted in this sample were 150,000 to 200,000 clones; 79% of them appeared once. The ten largest clones take up 1.5% of the sample.

Of note for this clone: The target of this receptor is not known. Base qualities are not provided; no much larger clone lies one nucleotide away.

In total, roughly 670 healthy bone marrow donors made up the cohort. At the time of sampling, all cohort members were nominally healthy, though unrecorded immune exposures were likely present. The donor was CMV seropositive and was included in the group of around 300 seropositive cohort members. A peripheral blood sample was provided by each donor, and peripheral blood mononuclear cells were used for TCR beta sequencing. The Qiagen DNeasy Blood Extraction Kit was used to extract genomic DNA from the blood cell samples. V is cut by 3 bases and J by 8 bases, and the space between the germline ends is 17 bases. The CDR1 and CDR2 encoded by the germline V gene are SGHRS and YFSETQ. Including cysteine and phenylalanine, the CDR3 has 15 amino acids. CDR3 DNA only is kept here, 45 bases in frame from base 1.

The chain employs TRBV5-1 and TRBJ1-4; no D segment can be confidently identified. The sequencing sample was made of PBMCs. This TCR came from a girl between 5 and 17 years old in good health and CMV-seropositive. The CDR3 region reads CASSSNTGTKEKLFF. The nucleotides are TGCGCCAGCAGCTCGAACACGGGAACAAAGGAAAAACTGTTTTTT. This CDR3, with the reference TRBV5-1 and TRBJ1-4 proteins standing in past its ends, gives the full variable domain KAGVTQTPRYLIKTRGQQVTLSCSPISGHRSVSWYQQTPGQGLQFLFEYFSETQRNKGNFPGRFSGRQFSNSRSEMNVSTLELGDSALYLCASSSNTGTKEKLFFGSGTQLSVL.